This T cell receptor (beta chain) was identified in a study of glioma-infiltrating T cells. Findings and limits, study-wide: Gliomas, especially low-grade, showed above-expected tissue-blood divergence; non-neoplastic patients showed below. Only very few CDR3 sequences appeared in both tissue and blood.

Amplification of TCR alpha and beta CDR3 regions from RNA used iRepertoire nested multiplex PCR. TCRdb used MiXCR to reprocess the multiplex PCR reads, holding one entry per CDR3 protein. This table has about 5,800 distinct CDR3 sequences, 25% to 35% appearing once. On this clonotype: Its cognate antigen is unknown. Sequence at one end of the junction differs from germline and may be a read error.

The CDR3 consists of 13 residues. CDR1 SNHLY and CDR2 FYNNEI come from the germline V gene. This sequence joins TRBV2 and TRBJ1-1; D uncertain. This TCR came from a human donor with low-grade glioma or glioblastoma, undergoing nonglioma brain surgery, or in good health (not recorded which). Material: glioma tissue, nonneoplastic brain tissue, or PBMCs (not recorded which). CDR3 coding DNA: TGTGCCAGCAGCGAAGCAGCGGACACTGAAGCTTTCTTT. It is translated as CASSEAADTEAFF. Full variable domain (missing parts from reference TRBV2 and TRBJ1-1): EPEVTQTPSHQVTQMGQEVILRCVPISNHLYFYWYRQILGQKVEFLVSFYNNEISEKSEIFDDQFSVERPDGSNFTLKIRSTKLEDSAMYFCASSEAADTEAFFGQGTRLTVV.